The 20 T cell receptor beta chains given below trace back to one sample, sequenced in a study of T cell responses to AZD1222 COVID-19 vaccine. Assay used: immunoSEQ multiplex PCR; TCRdb lists only in-frame clones, some missing. The table lists about 270,000 clones, approximately 94% of them singletons. This sample comprised peripheral blood, obtained 28 days after the second AZD1222 dose. The receptors stem from an adult who received the AZD1222 COVID-19 vaccine.

V usage is TRBV6-5 and J usage is TRBJ2-2; TRBD1 aligns across 8 bases. The CDR3 consists of 15 residues. Per the germline V gene, CDR1 is MNHEY and CDR2 is SVGAGI. The J segment lost 4 bases and the V segment lost 6 bases, leaving 7 bases of the junction unmatched. CDR3 DNA: TGTGCCAGCAGCTCCCGGGACAGGCCCACCGGGGAGCTGTTTTTT. Translated: CASSSRDRPTGELFF.

The gene calls are TRBV3-1 (or the pseudogene TRBV3-2) and TRBJ1-4; D gene ambiguous. CDR1 is LGHDT, CDR2 YNNKEL, per germline (reference sequence). Trimming removed 5 bases at V and 5 bases at J, with 12 bases between. This CDR3 comprises 14 residues. The DNA for the CDR3 is TGTGCCAGCAGCTCCGAAGTCCTGAATGAAAAACTGTTTTTT. Protein: CASSSEVLNEKLFF.

V and J are TRBV9 and TRBJ1-2; D possibly corresponds to TRBD1 (6 bases). Germline assignment: CDR1 SGDLS and CDR2 YYNGEE. The CDR3 contains 15 residues. Trimming took 4 bases from V and 5 from J, leaving 18 bases between them. In DNA, the CDR3 is TGTGCCAGCAGCCCCGCCGGGGGCGCAGAGTATGGCTACACCTTC. Protein: CASSPAGGAEYGYTF.

The V and J genes are TRBV30 and TRBJ1-2; D is perhaps TRBD1 (6 bases). The CDR3 loop spans 12 amino acids. V lost 4 bases, J lost 7 bases, and 13 bases lay in between. In germline, CDR1 is GTSNPN, CDR2 SVGIG (reference sequence). For the CDR3, the DNA is TGTGCCTGGACCCCAGGGGATCGTGGCTACACCTTC. Amino acid sequence: CAWTPGDRGYTF.

The genes are TRBV29-1 and TRBJ1-2, with D unresolved. The germline gives CDR1 SQVTM, CDR2 ANQGSEA. V was cut by 1 base and J by 9 bases, with 9 bases left in between. CDR3 size: 11 residues. CDR3 in DNA: TGCAGCGTTGAAGCCCCTCTCAGCTACACCTTC. It encodes CSVEAPLSYTF.

In this sample, this clone turned up a few times. The chain joins TRBV28 to TRBJ1-2; 9 positions match TRBD1. After removal of 5 bases from V and 8 bases from J, the junction contained 12 bases not matched to a gene. The length of the CDR3 is 15 residues. Germline V gives CDR1 MDHEN, CDR2 SYDVKM. The CDR3 DNA reads TGTGCCAGCAGTACCGGGACAGGGAGTTGGAAGGGCTACACCTTC. Translated: CASSTGTGSWKGYTF.

This clone was seen only a few times. This chain connects TRBV5-1 to TRBJ1-2; no firm D call. Germline CDR1 reads SGHRS; CDR2 reads YFSETQ. This CDR3 is built from 14 residues. V lost 0 bases, J lost 4 bases, and 10 bases lay in between. The CDR3 nucleotides read TGCGCCAGCAGCTTGGGTCAGGCGATCTATGGCTACACCTTC. This encodes CASSLGQAIYGYTF.

V usage is TRBV7-9 and J usage is TRBJ1-2, with unresolved D. This CDR3 contains 14 residues. The germline V gene has CDR1 SEHNR and CDR2 FQNEAQ (reference sequence). The V gene lost 1 base and the J gene lost 4 bases, with 10 bases spanning the gap. CDR3: CASSLGVTVYGYTF. The CDR3 DNA follows: TGTGCCAGCAGCTTAGGCGTTACGGTCTATGGCTACACCTTC.

The rearrangement joins TRBV28 to TRBJ1-5; no clear D gene. V was shortened by 0 bases and J by 9 bases, with 15 bases between the two germline ends. From germline, CDR1 is MDHEN and CDR2 SYDVKM. The CDR3 length is 15 residues. CDR3 bases: TGTGCCAGCAGTTTATGGGTGGACTCTTTTGGGCCCCAGCATTTT. Translation: CASSLWVDSFGPQHF. The full variable domain, completed using reference TRBV28 and TRBJ1-5, is DVKVTQSSRYLVKRTGEKVFLECVQDMDHENMFWYRQDPGLGLRLIYFSYDVKMKEKGDIPEGYSVSREKKERFSLILESASTNQTSMYLCASSLWVDSFGPQHFGDGTRLSIL.

The V gene is TRBV2, the J gene TRBJ1-5; D is unresolved. V was clipped by 5 bases and J by 8 bases, with 19 bases between them. Germline V gene data show CDR1 as SNHLY and CDR2 as FYNNEI. The CDR3 runs to 15 residues. CDR3 bases: TGTGCCAGCAGTAACCTTGGCAGGTCTCTTGAGCCCCAGCATTTT. It specifies CASSNLGRSLEPQHF.

The V gene is TRBV2, the J gene TRBJ2-7, with D possibly being TRBD1 (5 bases). Trimming removed 2 bases at V and 3 bases at J, with 11 bases between. The CDR3 covers 14 residues. Germline V gene sequence: CDR1 SNHLY, CDR2 FYNNEI. CDR3 sequence reads: CASSESIGDYEQYF. CDR3 DNA sequence: TGTGCCAGCAGTGAATCGATAGGGGACTACGAGCAGTACTTC.

The chain recombines TRBV11-2 with TRBJ2-2; D is possibly TRBD2 (6 bases). Looked up from germline, CDR1 is SGHAT and CDR2 is FQNNGV. V was shortened by 1 base and J by 0 bases, with 9 bases between the two germline ends. The CDR3 runs to 16 residues. CDR3 protein: CASSLGPGANTGELFF. The CDR3 nucleotides are TGTGCCAGCAGCTTAGGACCGGGGGCGAACACCGGGGAGCTGTTTTTT.

The CDR3 DNA reads as TGCAGCGCTCGATCCCCCTCCTCCGCCGAAAAACTGTTTTTT. Protein sequence: CSARSPSSAEKLFF. The V and J genes are TRBV29-1 and TRBJ1-4; D not resolved. This CDR3 contains 14 residues. Trimming took off 7 bases at V and 8 bases at J, with 20 bases between the two ends. CDR1 SQVTM and CDR2 ANQGSEA come from the germline V gene.

The chain has TRBV5-5 and TRBJ2-1; D is perhaps TRBD1 (5 bases). Trimming took off 6 bases at V and 5 bases at J, with 12 bases between the two ends. The CDR3 loop spans 13 amino acids. The germline CDR1 and CDR2 sequences are SGHKS and YYEKEE (reference sequence). The CDR3 DNA follows: TGTGCCAGCACAGGGCTTCCCGACAATGAGCAGTTCTTC. Protein sequence: CASTGLPDNEQFF.

This clone has only one observation. The CDR3 sequence is CASSLEPEDTQYF. The DNA for the CDR3 is TGTGCCAGCAGCTTAGAACCGGAAGATACGCAGTATTTT. This chain joins TRBV11-2 and TRBJ2-3; D remains unclear. The V and J ends lost 0 bases and 5 bases respectively, with 6 bases between them. This CDR3 comprises 13 residues. Germline V gene data show CDR1 as SGHAT and CDR2 as FQNNGV.

The chain joins TRBV9 to TRBJ1-1; perhaps TRBD1 as D (5 bases). This CDR3 has 14 residues. In germline, CDR1 is SGDLS, CDR2 YYNGEE. Deletions cut 0 bases from V and 3 bases from J, with 9 bases between. CDR3 sequence (DNA): TGTGCCAGCAGCGTAGAGGGGACCTACACTGAAGCTTTCTTT. Amino acid sequence: CASSVEGTYTEAFF.

The chain recombines TRBV7-9 with TRBJ1-2; D gene ambiguous. V was cut by 3 bases and J by 6 bases, with 14 bases left in between. This CDR3 has 14 amino acids. CDR1 is SEHNR and CDR2 is FQNEAQ in the germline V gene (reference sequence). CDR3 sequence reads: CASSLDGKRDGYTF. CDR3 nucleotides: TGTGCCAGCAGCTTGGACGGGAAAAGGGATGGCTACACCTTC.

V gene TRBV5-1 combines with J gene TRBJ2-2; D gene unclear. Trimming shortened V by 4 bases and J by 2 bases, and 12 bases separated the two germline ends. The CDR3 contains 15 residues. Per the germline V gene, CDR1 is SGHRS and CDR2 is YFSETQ. CDR3 sequence: CASSALGPNTGELFF. Here the CDR3 DNA reads TGCGCCAGCAGCGCGCTCGGACCTAACACCGGGGAGCTGTTTTTT.

This chain links TRBV11-2 with TRBJ2-1, with a tentative D call TRBD1 (5 bases). CDR3 length: 13 amino acids. V lost 5 bases to trimming and J lost 6 bases, with 11 bases between them. CDR1 and CDR2 (germline): SGHAT, FQNNGV. This CDR3 reads CASSPGRGNEQFF. The CDR3 DNA follows: TGTGCCAGCAGCCCCGGAAGGGGCAATGAGCAGTTCTTC.

This clone appeared a single time. The J gene is TRBJ2-7, the V gene TRBV5-1, with D possibly matching TRBD1 (6 bases). Per the germline V gene, CDR1 is SGHRS and CDR2 is YFSETQ. Trimming shortened V by 3 bases and J by 6 bases, and 16 bases separated the two germline ends. The length of the CDR3 is 14 residues. The CDR3 region is CASSSRTEAGEQYF. Here the CDR3 DNA reads TGCGCCAGCAGCTCCAGGACAGAGGCTGGCGAGCAGTACTTC.